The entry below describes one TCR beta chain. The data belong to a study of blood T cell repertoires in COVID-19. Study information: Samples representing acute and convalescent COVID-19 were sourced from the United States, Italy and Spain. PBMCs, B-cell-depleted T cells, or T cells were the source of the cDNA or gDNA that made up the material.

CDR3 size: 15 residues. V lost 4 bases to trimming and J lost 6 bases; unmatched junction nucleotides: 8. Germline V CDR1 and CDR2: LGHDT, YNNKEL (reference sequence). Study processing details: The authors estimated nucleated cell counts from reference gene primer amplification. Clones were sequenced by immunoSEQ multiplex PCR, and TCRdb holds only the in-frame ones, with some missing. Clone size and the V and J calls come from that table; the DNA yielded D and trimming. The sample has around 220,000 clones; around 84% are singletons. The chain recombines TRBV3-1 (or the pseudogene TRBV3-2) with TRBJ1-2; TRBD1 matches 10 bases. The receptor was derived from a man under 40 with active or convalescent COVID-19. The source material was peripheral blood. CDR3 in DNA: TGTGCCAGCAGCCGGACCGGGACAGGGGTTCATGGCTACACCTTC. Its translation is CASSRTGTGVHGYTF.